The 18 T cell receptor beta chains below come from one sample, sequenced in a study of radiotherapy plus CTLA-4 blockade in lung cancer. Using immunoSEQ multiplex PCR, the repertoire was profiled, and TCRdb retains in-frame clones only, with some absent. Here the sample spans 80,000 or so clones, about 78% being singletons. Sequencing was performed on peripheral blood, taken from a patient treated with radiotherapy plus ipilimumab. These receptors were obtained from a human donor with non-small cell lung cancer whose response to radiotherapy plus ipilimumab could not be evaluated. Some clones in this sample may be carry-over from other donors' samples.

The V and J genes are TRBV2 and TRBJ2-7; D possibly corresponds to TRBD2 (5 bases). The CDR3 is made up of 14 amino acids. The V and J ends lost 4 bases and 2 bases respectively, with 12 bases between them. Germline CDR1 and CDR2: SNHLY and FYNNEI. CDR3 sequence (DNA): TGTGCCAGCAGTGCGATGGGAGTTACCTACGAGCAGTACTTC. It encodes CASSAMGVTYEQYF.

V gene TRBV2 combines with J gene TRBJ2-1, with 9 bases lining up with TRBD1. The CDR3 has 15 amino acids. Trimming took 7 bases from V and 5 from J; bases not matched to a gene: 9. Germline CDR1 and CDR2: SNHLY and FYNNEI. The CDR3: CASKGPGQGDNEQFF. DNA for the CDR3: TGTGCCAGCAAGGGGCCGGGACAGGGAGACAATGAGCAGTTCTTC.

The chain carries TRBV5-1 and TRBJ1-2; 7 bases line up with TRBD1. Germline V gene data show CDR1 as SGHRS and CDR2 as YFSETQ. CDR3 length: 14 amino acids. The V segment lost 0 bases and the J segment 8 bases; nucleotides outside the gene matches: 7. In DNA form, the CDR3 reads TGCGCCAGCAGCTTGGTGGCCAGGGGGGACGGCTACACCTTC. Translation: CASSLVARGDGYTF.

The gene calls are TRBV7-9 and TRBJ2-1, with 14 bases aligning to TRBD2. With V trimmed by 5 bases and J by 9 bases, 12 bases remained unmatched. The CDR3 totals 17 residues. CDR1 and CDR2 from the germline V gene are SEHNR and FQNEAQ (reference sequence). The CDR3 loop reads CASSAGLAGGPTIEQFF. The CDR3 DNA is TGTGCCAGCAGCGCAGGACTAGCGGGGGGACCTACAATTGAGCAGTTCTTC.

The rearrangement links TRBV5-1 to TRBJ2-1; 9 bases map to TRBD2. The CDR3 spans 15 residues. CDR1 SGHRS and CDR2 YFSETQ come from the germline V gene. Trimming took 4 bases from V and 2 from J; bases not matched to a gene: 4. CDR3 region: CASSTLAGPYNEQFF. The CDR3 DNA sequence: TGCGCCAGCAGCACACTAGCGGGCCCCTACAATGAGCAGTTCTTC.

The rearrangement uses TRBV9 and TRBJ2-7, with 9 bases fitting TRBD2. Germline CDR1 and CDR2: SGDLS and YYNGEE. The CDR3 spans 21 residues. Losses at the gene ends were 1 base for V and 5 bases for J; bases not matched to a gene: 25. The CDR3 DNA reads TGTGCCAGCAGCGTAATGGCCTGGTCTAGCGGGATATCGTTGCATAGGAACGAGCAGTACTTC. Amino acids: CASSVMAWSSGISLHRNEQYF.

The chain combines TRBV4-1 with TRBJ2-3; TRBD2 matches 11 bases. The CDR3 is 16 residues long. The V and J ends lost 1 base and 5 bases, in that order; junction bases with no gene match: 5. CDR1 and CDR2 (germline): MGHRA, YSYEKL. CDR3 region: CASSQGETSGGDTQYF. The CDR3 DNA follows: TGCGCCAGCAGCCAAGGGGAAACTAGCGGGGGAGATACGCAGTATTTT.

A few counts support this clone. The chain recombines TRBV7-8 with TRBJ2-3; TRBD2 agrees at 14 bases. This CDR3 contains 17 residues. Germline assignment: CDR1 SGHVS and CDR2 FQNEAQ. V shed 5 bases and J 0 bases; nucleotides not matched to a gene: 4. CDR3 in DNA: TGTGCCAGCAGCCTGACTAGCGGGGGGGCCAGCACAGATACGCAGTATTTT. This encodes CASSLTSGGASTDTQYF.

This chain links TRBV15 with TRBJ2-1; tentatively, D is TRBD2 (5 bases). V lost 0 bases to trimming and J lost 6 bases, with 12 bases between them. The CDR3 loop spans 15 amino acids. Germline lookup yields CDR1 LNHNV and CDR2 YYDKDF (reference sequence). In nucleotides, the CDR3 is TGTGCCACCAGCAGAGATAGAGCAGGAGGCAATGAGCAGTTCTTC. It encodes CATSRDRAGGNEQFF. Filled out from reference TRBV15 and TRBJ2-1, the complete variable domain reads DAMVIQNPRYQVTQFGKPVTLSCSQTLNHNVMYWYQQKSSQAPKLLFHYYDKDFNNEADTPDNFQSRRPNTSFCFLDIRSPGLGDTAMYLCATSRDRAGGNEQFFGPGTRLTVL.

The V call is TRBV4-1, the J call TRBJ2-1; maybe TRBD2 (6 bases). The length of the CDR3 is 17 residues. Between the trimmed V and J ends, which lost 5 bases and 0 bases, there was a span of 17 bases. Germline assignment: CDR1 MGHRA and CDR2 YSYEKL. The CDR3 is CASSFPGLLSSYNEQFF. CDR3 bases: TGCGCCAGCAGCTTTCCGGGACTGCTTAGCTCCTACAATGAGCAGTTCTTC.

V usage is TRBV7-2 and J usage is TRBJ2-7, with D hard to call. V dropped 2 bases and J dropped 12 bases, with 23 bases sitting between them. CDR1 is SGHTA and CDR2 is FQGNSA in the germline V gene. The CDR3 loop spans 15 amino acids. The CDR3 here is CASSLYPDPSRGWYF. The CDR3 bases are TGTGCCAGCAGCTTATATCCCGATCCTTCCCGCGGTTGGTACTTC. Full variable domain (rest looked up from reference TRBV7-2 and TRBJ2-7): GAGVSQSPSNKVTEKGKDVELRCDPISGHTALYWYRQSLGQGLEFLIYFQGNSAPDKSGLPSDRFSAERTGGSVSTLTIQRTQQEDSAVYLCASSLYPDPSRGWYFGPGTRLTVT.

The chain carries TRBV6-1 and TRBJ1-6; no clear D gene. The germline CDR1 and CDR2 sequences are MNHNS and SASEGT. The germline V and J ends were trimmed by 4 bases and 7 bases, with 8 bases remaining between them. This CDR3 region has 13 residues. This CDR3 is CASSGGRNSPLHF. In nucleotides, the CDR3 is TGTGCCAGCAGTGGAGGAAGGAATTCACCCCTCCACTTT.

V is TRBV7-2 and J is TRBJ2-2; possible D gene TRBD1, 6 bases. Germline V CDR1 and CDR2: SGHTA, FQGNSA. The CDR3 runs 15 residues. V shed 5 bases and J shed 4 bases, with 14 bases lying between them. The CDR3 is CASSRRQGSTGELFF. DNA for the CDR3: TGTGCCAGCAGCCGGAGGCAGGGGAGCACCGGGGAGCTGTTTTTT.

V and J are TRBV2 and TRBJ1-2; D perhaps matches TRBD1 (5 bases). V lost 5 bases and J lost 5, with 15 bases in between. This CDR3 spans 14 amino acids. Germline V gene sequence: CDR1 SNHLY, CDR2 FYNNEI. The CDR3 DNA sequence: TGTGCCAGCAGTCTTCAGGGATATGGGTATGGCTACACCTTC. It is translated as CASSLQGYGYGYTF. The entire variable domain, with the rest obtained from reference TRBV2 and TRBJ1-2, is as follows: EPEVTQTPSHQVTQMGQEVILRCVPISNHLYFYWYRQILGQKVEFLVSFYNNEISEKSEIFDDQFSVERPDGSNFTLKIRSTKLEDSAMYFCASSLQGYGYGYTFGSGTRLTVV.

This sequence joins TRBV28 and TRBJ2-5, with a tentative D call TRBD2 (6 bases). This CDR3 comprises 11 residues. Deletions cut 7 bases from V and 5 bases from J, with 8 bases between. The V gene's germline CDR1 is MDHEN and CDR2 SYDVKM. CDR3 nucleotide sequence: TGTGCCAGCACGAGCGGGGAGACCCAGTACTTC. Its translation is CASTSGETQYF.

The chain joins TRBV10-3 to TRBJ1-3; a possible D gene is TRBD1 (5 bases). Trimming shortened V by 3 bases and J by 3 bases, and 9 bases separated the two germline ends. CDR1 ENHRY and CDR2 SYGVKD come from the germline V gene. CDR3 length equals 14 residues. CDR3: CAISEGTFGNTIYF. The CDR3 DNA reads TGTGCCATCAGTGAAGGGACTTTTGGAAACACCATATATTTT.

The rearrangement links TRBV7-8 to TRBJ1-6; 8 bases line up with TRBD1. The V and J ends lost 5 bases and 5 bases, in that order; junction bases with no gene match: 5. Germline V CDR1 and CDR2: SGHVS, FQNEAQ. This CDR3 is 15 amino acids long. CDR3 sequence (DNA): TGTGCCAGCAGCCGCGACAGGGGCAATAATTCACCCCTCCACTTT. Translating gives CASSRDRGNNSPLHF.

This chain uses TRBV27 with TRBJ1-6; TRBD1 matches at 7 bases. V lost 5 bases and J lost 7; bases outside the gene matches: 8. CDR1 is MNHEY, CDR2 SMNVEV, per germline (reference sequence). CDR3 length equals 15 residues. The CDR3 protein is CASSLGQEGNSPLHF. In nucleotides, the CDR3 is TGTGCCAGCAGTCTAGGACAGGAAGGCAATTCACCCCTCCACTTT.